This entry is about one T cell receptor (beta chain). This clonotype was recorded a few times. The specificity of this receptor is unknown. No much larger clone exists at a distance of one base, and base qualities are not known. V is shortened by 5 bases, J by 2 bases, and the region joining them spans 16 bases. The germline V gene specifies SQVTM as CDR1 and ANQGSEA as CDR2. Including the terminal cysteine and phenylalanine, the CDR3 comprises 14 residues. Only CDR3 DNA is held: 42 bases, read in frame from base 1. The sample comes from a study of identical twins (TCRdb year 2016). In terms of the full investigation: To test whether fetal clonotypes persist, this study deep-sequenced TCR alpha and beta repertoires from monozygotic twins, from unrelated adults of various ages, and from cord blood. To rule out contamination, the twin experiments were replicated at different times with different library preparation protocols.

Every donor was a healthy Caucasian. The study also sequenced three unrelated non-twin adults: a male aged 18 to 30, a male aged 50 to 59 and a female aged 50 to 59. Using Miltenyi CD45RO+ enrichment and human naive T-cell isolation kits, memory (CD45RO+) and naive T cells were isolated from PBMC. The library was generated by 5' RACE. Reads for this sample came from an Illumina HiSeq 2000. A universal primer binding site was introduced by template switching, and a unique molecular identifier was present in the final cDNA, enabling accurate counting of TCR cDNA molecules. First-strand cDNA for TCR alpha and beta chains was synthesized from specific primers in the conserved constant-segment region. To control for contamination, every cDNA library carried two barcodes: a SMART-Mk sample barcode plus Illumina barcodes. Two successive PCR steps introduced TruSeq adapter sequences along with Illumina sample barcodes. TCR alpha and beta cDNA libraries were sequenced on the Illumina HiSeq platform with custom primers. The study's processing was this. MiGEC was used to process raw reads and extract unique molecular identifiers, and MiXCR was used to find CDR3 positions. For each individual, recombination models were inferred using an EM algorithm with the repgenHMM and IGoR tools. Shared clonotype analysis was performed with the tcR package in R, normalizing sharing by the product of cloneset sizes. To study raw recombination free of thymic and clonal selection effects, out-of-frame nonproductive sequences were analyzed. TCRdb applied fastp at Q25 and MiXCR to the public reads, then kept only in-frame beta chains. CDR3 protein sequences are deduplicated, and each keeps its most common genes and DNA. The V and J calls were not made by the authors but by TCRdb's processing. For this sample there are more than 650,000 distinct CDR3 sequences; roughly 6% appear just once. The top ten clonotypes cover 1.5% to 2% of the sample.

Study-wide findings and limitations: Because the same donors could not be followed over many years, the conclusions depended on cross-sectional statistical analysis. Out-of-frame TCR alpha sharing in monozygotic twins was systematically underestimated by recombination models, whereas sharing between unrelated individuals was in agreement with the recombination models. A weaker excess of twin sharing was found in beta out-of-frame sequences because the signal-to-noise ratio was lowered by fewer shared sequences. Zero-insertion analyses could be partly confounded by invariant T cells such as MAIT and iNKT, though diverse VJ usage argued against such confounding for most clonotypes. Compared with coincidental sharing between unrelated individuals, an excess of low generation-probability sequences was observed among out-of-frame TCR alpha sequences shared between twins. Abundant cord blood beta clonotypes had fewer insertions, young adult naive repertoires showed a similar but weaker trend, and memory repertoires showed no such trend.

Material: naive T cells sorted from blood. The sample's cell subset or site, from its label and the paper: cells isolated with a human naive T-cell isolation kit. Rearrangement joined TRBV29-1 to TRBJ2-7; the D segment could be TRBD2, given 5 matching bases. The TCR was taken from a young man in good health. The nucleotide sequence is given as TGCAGCGTTCTGCCCAGAGGGCTCGCCTACGAGCAGTACTTC. It translates to CSVLPRGLAYEQYF.